This T cell receptor beta chain was recovered during a study of spatial heterogeneity in lung cancer. For the study at large: After resection, follow-up PBMC samples were sequenced when available, at a median of around 2 years later. Within raw reads, each unique TCR and UMI combination appeared on average more than ten times.

MiXCR, applied by TCRdb to the 5' RACE reads, yields one record per CDR3 protein. The sample has around 29,000 distinct CDR3 sequences, 8.5% to 12% seen once. Details on this clonotype: Its antigen is unidentified.

Time point here: blood at routine non-recurrence follow-up after resection. Sequencing was performed on whole RNA extracted from tumor and nontumor lung tissue, or from frozen PBMC, and the material was left unsorted. With V trimmed by 7 bases and J by 7 bases, 8 bases remained unmatched. The CDR3 spans 14 residues. Germline loops: CDR1 MRHNA, CDR2 SNTAGT. The study's findings and limits: Compared with follow-up, resection was when ubiquitous expanded tumor TCRs appeared in blood more.

This sample comprised PBMCs, obtained at follow-up. This sequence was found in a female donor with early-stage non-small cell lung cancer. The J gene is TRBJ2-1, the V gene TRBV6-4; 9 positions agree with TRBD1. CDR3 protein: CASTGTGRGNEQFF. The CDR3 nucleotides read TGTGCCAGCACCGGGACAGGGCGTGGAAATGAGCAGTTCTTC.